The present T cell receptor (beta chain) was sequenced within a study of T cell responses to AZD1222 COVID-19 vaccine. Using immunoSEQ multiplex PCR, the repertoire was profiled, and TCRdb retains in-frame clones only, with some absent. This table has 90,000 to 130,000 clones, roughly 86% appearing once. Deletions cut 4 bases from V and 7 bases from J, with 13 bases between. The germline V gene encodes CDR1 SQVTM and CDR2 ANQGSEA. The CDR3 totals 12 residues. The source is an adult in good health. The gene calls are TRBV29-1 and TRBJ1-2, with D tentatively TRBD1 (6 bases). The sample consisted of peripheral blood, taken on day 0 of AZD1222 vaccination. In DNA form, the CDR3 reads TGCAGCGTTGCGAGGGGGGGAGGTGGCTACACCTTC. Translation gives CSVARGGGGYTF.